This T cell receptor beta chain derives from a study of blood T cells in healthy people across ages. A second roughly 6 to 11 cycle PCR used barcoded and J-beta primers. TCRdb re-called the 5' RACE reads through MiXCR, storing one row per CDR3 protein. The sample holds 650,000 to 1,000,000 distinct CDR3 sequences; roughly 34% are singletons and the top ten take 13%. Trimming took 0 bases from V and 4 from J, leaving 12 bases between them. Germline loops: CDR1 LGHNA, CDR2 YSLEER. The CDR3 contains 15 residues. The specimen was blood. The gene calls are TRBV4-3 and TRBJ1-1; D remains unclear. This clonotype was sampled from a man between 18 and 29 years old in good health. The CDR3 protein is CASSQEAFGFTEAFF. DNA for the CDR3: TGCGCCAGCAGCCAAGAAGCCTTTGGATTCACTGAAGCTTTCTTT.